This is a list of T cell receptor beta chains from one sample in a study of metastatic and nonmetastatic thyroid tumors. MiXCR reprocessed the PCR reads for TCRdb. The sample lists approximately 40,000 clones, around 21% seen once, with about 16% in the top ten. Sequenced sample: blood. The origin of the receptors is a female donor with papillary thyroid cancer or a benign thyroid nodule (not recorded which). Some clones in this sample may be carry-over from other donors' samples. CDR3s include the opening cysteine and the closing phenylalanine or tryptophan. The D gene is left open where the match is weak. A row's size may be missing; if present it is once, few, many or a size class.

cdr3_nt	cdr3_aa	v_call	j_call	clone_size	d_call
TGCGCCAGCAGCCCCCTAGGCACTAGCGGGAGCCACAATGAGCAGTTCTTC	CASSPLGTSGSHNEQFF	TRBV5-1	TRBJ2-1	many	TRBD2
TGTGCCAGCAGTTTTAGCCAGGGTTCACCCCTCCACTTT	CASSFSQGSPLHF	TRBV27	TRBJ1-6	NA	NA
TGCGCCAGCAGCCAAGATCGGTCGGGAGTCGGCAATAATTCACCCCTCCACTTT	CASSQDRSGVGNNSPLHF	TRBV4-1	TRBJ1-6	many	NA
TGTGCCGCCTCAGAGGCAGATTCCTACGAGCAGTACTTC	CAASEADSYEQYF	TRBV6-1	TRBJ2-7	medium-sized	NA
TGTGCCAGCAGCTCCGGACAGGGTTATGAAAAACTGTTTTTT	CASSSGQGYEKLFF	TRBV11-2	TRBJ1-4	once	TRBD1
TGCGCCAGCAGCTGGTTGGGCTCGGAGAATAAGGAGCAGTACTTC	CASSWLGSENKEQYF	TRBV5-1	TRBJ2-7	many	NA
TGCGCCAGCAGGACAGGTGATGAGTCTCGCACAGATACTCAGTATTTT	CASRTGDESRTDTQYF	TRBV5-1	TRBJ2-3	NA	NA
TGCGCCAGCAGCTCCCAATACCGACTAGCGGGAGACCACGAGCAGTACTTC	CASSSQYRLAGDHEQYF	TRBV5-1	TRBJ2-7	many	TRBD2
TGTGCCAGCAGCTTGGGAGGGACACTCTACGAGCAGTACTTC	CASSLGGTLYEQYF	TRBV7-2	TRBJ2-7	NA	NA
TGCAGTGCTAGTCAGGGGTCCCTTTCACCCCTCCACTTT	CSASQGSLSPLHF	TRBV20-1	TRBJ1-6	many	NA
TGTGCTAGTGGTTTCGGCAGGAATGAGCAGTTCTTC	CASGFGRNEQFF	TRBV12-5	TRBJ2-1	many	NA
TGTGCCAGCGCCCCACTGGGACAGGGAAGCAGGGAGCAGTACTTC	CASAPLGQGSREQYF	TRBV11-2	TRBJ2-7	NA	TRBD1
TGCAGTGCTAGAGAAGGGCCCCAGGGTAGGTTTCATGGCTACACCTTC	CSAREGPQGRFHGYTF	TRBV20-1	TRBJ1-2	NA	NA
TGTGCCAGCAGCTTAGAAAGGGTTAGCGAGCAGTACTTC	CASSLERVSEQYF	TRBV7-8	TRBJ2-7	many	NA
TGTGCCAGCAGTTACACGGGGCAGGGCTTCGAGACCCAGTACTTC	CASSYTGQGFETQYF	TRBV6-4	TRBJ2-5	NA	NA
TGTGCCAGCAGCGACACCGGCGGGACCCAGTACTTC	CASSDTGGTQYF	TRBV3-1	TRBJ2-5	many	NA
TGCAGTGTTGCAACGGTGGCGAGTCAGCCCCAGCATTTT	CSVATVASQPQHF	TRBV20-1	TRBJ1-5	NA	NA
TGTGCCAGCAGCTTGTCCCAGCATAATTCACCCCTCCACTTT	CASSLSQHNSPLHF	TRBV5-6	TRBJ1-6	many	NA
TGTGCCAGCAGTTCCTTAGTGAGCAACTATTCTCCCTACGAGCAGTACTTC	CASSSLVSNYSPYEQYF	TRBV28	TRBJ2-7	NA	NA
TGTGCCAGCAGACAGACTAGCTACGAGCAGTACTTC	CASRQTSYEQYF	TRBV11-3	TRBJ2-7	many	NA
TGTGCCAGCTCACCAAGGTCCGGACAAGAGACCCAGTACTTC	CASSPRSGQETQYF	TRBV18	TRBJ2-5	many	NA
TGTACCAGCAGTCTTGGTAAGTCCCTGCGGGACGGGACCTACGAGCAGTACTTC	CTSSLGKSLRDGTYEQYF	TRBV6-5	TRBJ2-7	NA	NA
TGTGCCAGCAGTTCCTACCCCTCAGGGGGACAAACAGATACGCAGTATTTT	CASSSYPSGGQTDTQYF	TRBV6-6	TRBJ2-3	NA	TRBD1
TGTGCCAGCGGGGGCGTTAGCTCCTACAATGAGCAGTTCTTC	CASGGVSSYNEQFF	TRBV28	TRBJ2-1	many	NA
TGCGCCAGCAGGACCGGGACAGCGACCGGGGAGCTGTTTTTT	CASRTGTATGELFF	TRBV5-1	TRBJ2-2	many	TRBD1
TGTGCCAGCTCACCTCGCGGGGTAAAACAAGAGACCCAGTACTTC	CASSPRGVKQETQYF	TRBV18	TRBJ2-5	NA	NA
TGTGCCACGAGGACAGAAAACTATGGCTACACCTTC	CATRTENYGYTF	TRBV27	TRBJ1-2	many	NA
TGTGCCAGCAGCTTGGAGGCGCGGGGGGCTAACACCGGGGAGCTGTTTTTT	CASSLEARGANTGELFF	TRBV11-2	TRBJ2-2	many	TRBD2
TGTGCCAGCAGTTCCGGACTAGCGGGAGTTGAAGATACGCAGTATTTT	CASSSGLAGVEDTQYF	TRBV28	TRBJ2-3	many	TRBD2
TGCAGTGCTAGAGATGTTGCGGGAGGTAATGTCGGGGAGCTGTTTTTT	CSARDVAGGNVGELFF	TRBV20-1	TRBJ2-2	NA	TRBD2
TGCAGTGCGGAAGGGGACCGGGGGGCAGGGGGTTTTGGGAGTGAGCAGTTCTTC	CSAEGDRGAGGFGSEQFF	TRBV20-1	TRBJ2-1	once	NA
TGTGCCTGGAGTCCTCTAGGGACTAGCTGGAACAATGAGCAGTTCTTC	CAWSPLGTSWNNEQFF	TRBV30	TRBJ2-1	NA	TRBD2
TGTGCCAGCAGCTTATTCGGAGCAGGGTCGAGTCGCCCAGATACGCAGTATTTT	CASSLFGAGSSRPDTQYF	TRBV11-2	TRBJ2-3	many	NA
TGTGCCAGCAGTTTAGTTAGCGGGAGGCGGTACAATGAGCAGTTCTTC	CASSLVSGRRYNEQFF	TRBV27	TRBJ2-1	many	TRBD2
TGCAGTGCTAGGGAAACCCTTAATCCAGATACGCAGTATTTT	CSARETLNPDTQYF	TRBV20-1	TRBJ2-3	NA	NA
TGTGCCAGCACCAGAAGGGCTGGTGATTCACCCCTCCACTTT	CASTRRAGDSPLHF	TRBV13	TRBJ1-6	NA	NA
TGTGCTAGCAGCTTTTATGAGGGGAACACCGGGGAGCTGTTTTTT	CASSFYEGNTGELFF	TRBV7-7	TRBJ2-2	many	NA
TGTGCCAGTAGTAGGAACACTGAAGCTTTCTTT	CASSRNTEAFF	TRBV19	TRBJ1-1	many	NA
TGCGCCAGCAGTGAGTCGAGGCTCGTTTGGACTAGCCTCTACGAGCAGTACTTC	CASSESRLVWTSLYEQYF	TRBV10-2	TRBJ2-7	NA	TRBD2
TGTGCCAGCATTTCGGCGGGGTCGTTGCTATCAAACTATGGCTACACCTTC	CASISAGSLLSNYGYTF	TRBV28	TRBJ1-2	NA	NA
TGTGCCAGCAGCTTAGCAGGGGTGGGACTGAGCACAGATACGCAGTATTTT	CASSLAGVGLSTDTQYF	TRBV7-6	TRBJ2-3	many	NA
TGTGCCAGCAGCCCGCATGTACAGCCGGGACCCTACGAGCAGTACTTC	CASSPHVQPGPYEQYF	TRBV9	TRBJ2-7	many	NA
TGCAGCGTAAAAGGGGGGATCAATCAGCCCCAGCATTTT	CSVKGGINQPQHF	TRBV29-1	TRBJ1-5	many	NA
TGTGCCAGTAGTATAGGGACTAGCCAGGAGACCCAGTACTTC	CASSIGTSQETQYF	TRBV19	TRBJ2-5	many	TRBD2
TGTGACACGACAGGGCCAGCCTACGAGCAGTCCTTC	CDTTGPAYEQSF	TRBV19	TRBJ2-7	once	TRBD1
TGTGCCAGCAGGATCGGCAGGGACTACAATGAGCAGTTCTTC	CASRIGRDYNEQFF	TRBV6-1	TRBJ2-1	NA	NA
TGTGCCAGCAGCTTGGATGACAGGGATGGGGAAAAACTGTTTTTT	CASSLDDRDGEKLFF	TRBV5-4	TRBJ1-4	many	TRBD1
TGCAGCGTTGCTGGGACTAGCGGGAGGCCCCCGCAAGAGACCCAGTACTTC	CSVAGTSGRPPQETQYF	TRBV29-1	TRBJ2-5	many	TRBD2
TGCAGTGCAAGTACCCCGGGGTCGGTTAGTGGAGCGCAGTATTTT	CSASTPGSVSGAQYF	TRBV20-1	TRBJ2-3	NA	NA
TGCGCCAGCAGCTTGAACCGGGACAGGCACACAGATAAGCAGTATTTT	CASSLNRDRHTDKQYF	TRBV5-1	TRBJ2-3	NA	TRBD1
TGTGCCAGCAGCCGGTCGGGACAGTTAACCTACGAGCAGTACTTC	CASSRSGQLTYEQYF	TRBV11-3	TRBJ2-7	many	TRBD1
TGTGCCAGTAGTCCAAGGACTAGAGTGGAAAACAATGAGCAGTTCTTC	CASSPRTRVENNEQFF	TRBV19	TRBJ2-1	NA	TRBD2
TGTGCCAGCAGCCAAGCTCCGACAGGGGATCAGCCCCAGCATTTT	CASSQAPTGDQPQHF	TRBV3-1	TRBJ1-5	many	TRBD1
TGTGCCAGCAGTGAACTTACGGCCAGCTCTTACAATGAGCAGTTCTTC	CASSELTASSYNEQFF	TRBV25-1	TRBJ2-1	many	NA
TGTGCCAGCATTGTGGGAAACCCCACAGATACGCAGTATTTT	CASIVGNPTDTQYF	TRBV6-1	TRBJ2-3	many	NA
TGTGCCAGCAGTTACGAAGGGGCAGGGAGGCCCCAGGATCAGCCCCAGCATTTT	CASSYEGAGRPQDQPQHF	TRBV6-5	TRBJ1-5	many	NA
TGTGTCACTTCGGAGGGCCTGTACGATCAGTACTTC	CVTSEGLYDQYF	TRBV12-3/TRBV12-4	TRBJ2-7	few	NA
TGCGCCAGCAGTTTATCAGGGGGCTTAAACGAGCAGTACTTC	CASSLSGGLNEQYF	TRBV27	TRBJ2-7	few	TRBD1